This TCR beta chain was recorded in a study of CD8 T cells in ankylosing spondylitis. Looked up from germline, CDR1 is KGHSH and CDR2 is LQKENI. The CDR3 extends over 17 amino acids. V was shortened by 2 bases and J by 0 bases, with 13 bases between the two germline ends. For TCR beta, libraries came from quantitative 5'-RACE with molecular barcodes. TCRdb re-derived calls from the 5' RACE reads in MiXCR, one entry per CDR3 protein. Here the sample spans 300,000 to 400,000 distinct CDR3 sequences, around 20% being singletons. In its sample, this clonotype was seen a few times. The antigen remains unidentified. Overall study results and limits: Disease-linked clones proved CD8+ and comparatively uncommon in peripheral blood. Some of the motif variants had earlier been found in reactive arthritis patients' fluid and blood. There was a TCR beta motif, made of several highly homologous variants, that appeared characteristic of ankylosing spondylitis blood. As reported, disease-linked clones showed significant enrichment in matched ankylosing spondylitis synovial fluid.

This rearrangement joins TRBV18 to TRBJ2-2, with a tentative D call TRBD2 (6 bases). This TCR was sampled from a male donor with ankylosing spondylitis. The source material was blood, either unsorted or a sorted T cell fraction (not recorded which). CDR3 sequence (DNA): TGTGCCAGCTCACCAAGAGAAGCGGGTACGAACACCGGGGAGCTGTTTTTT. It specifies CASSPREAGTNTGELFF.